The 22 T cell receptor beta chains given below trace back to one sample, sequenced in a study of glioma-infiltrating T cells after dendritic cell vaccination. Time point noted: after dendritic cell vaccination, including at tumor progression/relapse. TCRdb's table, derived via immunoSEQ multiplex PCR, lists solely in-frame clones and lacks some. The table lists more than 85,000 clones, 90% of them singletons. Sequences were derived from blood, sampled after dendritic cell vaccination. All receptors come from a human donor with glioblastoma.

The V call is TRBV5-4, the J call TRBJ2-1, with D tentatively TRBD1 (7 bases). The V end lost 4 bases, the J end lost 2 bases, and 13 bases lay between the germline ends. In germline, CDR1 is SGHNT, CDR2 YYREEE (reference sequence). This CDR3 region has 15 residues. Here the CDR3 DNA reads TGTGCCAGCAGCGCTGCAGGGGGGCCCTACAATGAGCAGTTCTTC. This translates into CASSAAGGPYNEQFF.

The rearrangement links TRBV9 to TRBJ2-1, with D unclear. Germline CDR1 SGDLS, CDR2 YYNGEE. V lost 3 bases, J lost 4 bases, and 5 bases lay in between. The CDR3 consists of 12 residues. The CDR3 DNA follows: TGTGCCAGCAGCGATCAATACAATGAGCAGTTCTTC. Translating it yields CASSDQYNEQFF.

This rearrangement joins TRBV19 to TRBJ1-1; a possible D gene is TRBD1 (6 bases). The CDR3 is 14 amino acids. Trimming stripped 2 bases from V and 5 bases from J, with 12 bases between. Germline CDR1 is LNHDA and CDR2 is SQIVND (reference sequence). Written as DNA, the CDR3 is TGTGCCAGTAGTATACAGGGGCGCGGGACTGAAGCTTTCTTT. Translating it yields CASSIQGRGTEAFF.

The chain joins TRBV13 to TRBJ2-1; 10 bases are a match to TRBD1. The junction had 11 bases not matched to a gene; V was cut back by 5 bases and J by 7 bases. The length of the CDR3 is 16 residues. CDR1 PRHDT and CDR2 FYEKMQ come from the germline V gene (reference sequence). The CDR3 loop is CASSTQTGGGGNEQFF. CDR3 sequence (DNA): TGTGCCAGCAGCACACAGACAGGGGGCGGGGGGAATGAGCAGTTCTTC.

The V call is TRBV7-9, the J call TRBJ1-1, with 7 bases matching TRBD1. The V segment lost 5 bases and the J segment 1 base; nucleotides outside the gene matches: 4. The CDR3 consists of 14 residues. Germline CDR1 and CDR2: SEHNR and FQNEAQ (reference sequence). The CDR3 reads CASSAKGANTEAFF. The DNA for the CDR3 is TGTGCCAGCAGCGCCAAGGGGGCGAACACTGAAGCTTTCTTT.

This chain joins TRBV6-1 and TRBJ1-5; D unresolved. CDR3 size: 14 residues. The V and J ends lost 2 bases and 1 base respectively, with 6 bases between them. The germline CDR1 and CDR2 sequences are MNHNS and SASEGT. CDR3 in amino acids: CASSEPGSNQPQHF. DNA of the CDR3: TGTGCCAGCAGTGAACCAGGCAGCAATCAGCCCCAGCATTTT.

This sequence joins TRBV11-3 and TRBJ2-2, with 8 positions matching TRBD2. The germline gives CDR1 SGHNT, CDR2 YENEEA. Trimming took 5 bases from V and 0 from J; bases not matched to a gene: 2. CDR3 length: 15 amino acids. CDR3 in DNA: TGTGCCAGCAGCGTTAGCGGGACGAACACCGGGGAGCTGTTTTTT. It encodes CASSVSGTNTGELFF.

Here the CDR3 DNA reads TGTGCCAGCAGTGGTCAGGGGATACCAGATACGCAGTATTTT. Translation gives CASSGQGIPDTQYF. The chain joins TRBV2 to TRBJ2-3; D possibly corresponds to TRBD1 (6 bases). This CDR3 has 14 residues. The V end was cut by 4 bases, the J end by 4 bases, with 12 bases between. Germline V gives CDR1 SNHLY, CDR2 FYNNEI. The full variable domain, its missing parts supplied by reference TRBV2 and TRBJ2-3, is EPEVTQTPSHQVTQMGQEVILRCVPISNHLYFYWYRQILGQKVEFLVSFYNNEISEKSEIFDDQFSVERPDGSNFTLKIRSTKLEDSAMYFCASSGQGIPDTQYFGPGTRLTVL.

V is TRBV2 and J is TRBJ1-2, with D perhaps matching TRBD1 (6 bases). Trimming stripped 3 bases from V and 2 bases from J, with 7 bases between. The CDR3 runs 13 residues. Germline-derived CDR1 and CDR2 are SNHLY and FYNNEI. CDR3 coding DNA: TGTGCCAGCAGTGATGGACAGAACTATGGCTACACCTTC. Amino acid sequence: CASSDGQNYGYTF. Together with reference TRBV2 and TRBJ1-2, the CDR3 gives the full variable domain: EPEVTQTPSHQVTQMGQEVILRCVPISNHLYFYWYRQILGQKVEFLVSFYNNEISEKSEIFDDQFSVERPDGSNFTLKIRSTKLEDSAMYFCASSDGQNYGYTFGSGTRLTVV.

Here the CDR3 DNA reads TGTGCCAGCAGTGAAACCCTGACAGGGGGCGGCTACACCTTC. It encodes CASSETLTGGGYTF. This chain joins TRBV6-1 and TRBJ1-2; the match to TRBD1 covers 10 bases. The ends lost 2 bases at V and 8 bases at J; junction bases unmatched: 5. There are 14 residues in the CDR3. Per the germline V gene, CDR1 is MNHNS and CDR2 is SASEGT.

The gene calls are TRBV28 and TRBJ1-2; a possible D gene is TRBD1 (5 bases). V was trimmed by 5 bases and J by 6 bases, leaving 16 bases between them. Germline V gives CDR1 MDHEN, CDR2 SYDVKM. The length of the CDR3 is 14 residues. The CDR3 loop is CASSPTRRVHGYTF. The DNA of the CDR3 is TGTGCCAGCAGTCCGACTCGCAGGGTTCATGGCTACACCTTC.

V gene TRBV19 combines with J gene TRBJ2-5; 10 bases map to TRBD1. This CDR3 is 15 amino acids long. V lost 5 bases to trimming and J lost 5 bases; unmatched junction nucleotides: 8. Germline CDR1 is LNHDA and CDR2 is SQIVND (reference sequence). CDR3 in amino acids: CASSDPTGGMETQYF. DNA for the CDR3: TGTGCCAGTAGTGACCCGACAGGGGGCATGGAGACCCAGTACTTC.

DNA of the CDR3: TGTGCCAGCAGCTTTGGACAGGTAGCCAAAAACATTCAGTACTTC. Its protein product is CASSFGQVAKNIQYF. The chain joins TRBV7-2 to TRBJ2-4; TRBD1 matches 7 bases. With 3 bases clipped from V and 0 bases from J, the junction kept 2 bases outside the gene matches. CDR3 length: 15 amino acids. Germline loops: CDR1 SGHTA, CDR2 FQGNSA.

The CDR3 is CASSVEQEQETQYF. The CDR3 DNA sequence: TGTGCCAGCAGCGTTGAACAGGAACAAGAGACCCAGTACTTC. The chain carries TRBV9 and TRBJ2-5; D perhaps matches TRBD1 (5 bases). Germline V gene sequence: CDR1 SGDLS, CDR2 YYNGEE. V was pared by 2 bases and J by 2 bases, with 10 bases between. The CDR3 contains 14 residues.

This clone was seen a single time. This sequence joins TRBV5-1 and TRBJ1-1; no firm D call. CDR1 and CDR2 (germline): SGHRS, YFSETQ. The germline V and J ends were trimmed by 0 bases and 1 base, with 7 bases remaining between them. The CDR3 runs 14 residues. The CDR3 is CASSLGAGNTEAFF. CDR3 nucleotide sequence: TGCGCCAGCAGCTTGGGAGCGGGGAACACTGAAGCTTTCTTT.

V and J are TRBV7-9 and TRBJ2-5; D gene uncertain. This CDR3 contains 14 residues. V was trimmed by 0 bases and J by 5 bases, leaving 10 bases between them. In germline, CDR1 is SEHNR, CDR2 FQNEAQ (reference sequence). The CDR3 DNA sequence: TGTGCCAGCAGCTTAGCGAGCGCCGTGGAGACCCAGTACTTC. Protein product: CASSLASAVETQYF.

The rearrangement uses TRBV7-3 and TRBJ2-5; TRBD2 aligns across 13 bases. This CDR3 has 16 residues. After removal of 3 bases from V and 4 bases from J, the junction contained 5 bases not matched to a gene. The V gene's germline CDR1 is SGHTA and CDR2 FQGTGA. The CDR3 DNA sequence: TGTGCCAGCAGCTTCCTACTAGCGGGGGGGGGAGAGACCCAGTACTTC. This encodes CASSFLLAGGGETQYF.

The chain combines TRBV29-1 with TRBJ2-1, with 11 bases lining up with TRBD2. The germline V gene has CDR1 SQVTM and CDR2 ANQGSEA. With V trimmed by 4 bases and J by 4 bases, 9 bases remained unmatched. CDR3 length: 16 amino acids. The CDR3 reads CSVVHPGTSGYNEQFF. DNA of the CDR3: TGCAGCGTTGTCCACCCCGGGACTAGCGGATACAATGAGCAGTTCTTC.

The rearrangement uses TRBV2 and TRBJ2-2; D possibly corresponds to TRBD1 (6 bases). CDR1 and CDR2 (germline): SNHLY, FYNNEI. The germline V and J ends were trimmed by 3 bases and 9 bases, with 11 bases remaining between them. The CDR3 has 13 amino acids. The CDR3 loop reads CASSEAGERELFF. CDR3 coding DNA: TGTGCCAGCAGTGAGGCAGGGGAAAGGGAGCTGTTTTTT.

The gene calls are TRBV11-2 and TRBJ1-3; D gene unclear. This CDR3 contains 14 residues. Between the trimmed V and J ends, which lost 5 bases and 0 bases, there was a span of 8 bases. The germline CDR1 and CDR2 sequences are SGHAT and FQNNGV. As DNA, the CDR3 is TGTGCCAGCAGCCCCCAGCGCTCTGGAAACACCATATATTTT. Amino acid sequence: CASSPQRSGNTIYF.

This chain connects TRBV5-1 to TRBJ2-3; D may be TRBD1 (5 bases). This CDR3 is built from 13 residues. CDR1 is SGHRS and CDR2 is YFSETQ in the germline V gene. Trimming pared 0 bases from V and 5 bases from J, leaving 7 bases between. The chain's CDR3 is CASSLAGLDTQYF. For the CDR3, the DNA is TGCGCCAGCAGCTTGGCAGGGTTAGATACGCAGTATTTT.

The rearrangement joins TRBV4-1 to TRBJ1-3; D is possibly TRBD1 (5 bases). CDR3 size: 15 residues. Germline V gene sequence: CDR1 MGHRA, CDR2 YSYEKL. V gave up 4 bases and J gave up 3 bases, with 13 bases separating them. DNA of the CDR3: TGCGCCAGCAGCCCTACAGGACGATTTGGAAACACCATATATTTT. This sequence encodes CASSPTGRFGNTIYF.